The clone carrying this TCR beta chain was seen once. Its cognate antigen is unknown. Germline-derived CDR1 and CDR2 are SGHVS and FNYEAQ. With 1 base clipped from V and 4 bases from J, the junction kept 6 bases outside the gene matches. The CDR3 runs 15 residues. These data are taken from a study of radiotherapy plus CTLA-4 blockade in lung cancer. Study summary: Across the patients, objective responses occurred in under 20%, and disease control in 30% to 40%.

Those patients who had chemo-refractory metastatic non-small-cell lung cancer were given focal radiation along with CTLA-4 blockade through ipilimumab. Clones were read by immunoSEQ multiplex PCR, and TCRdb kept only the in-frame ones, dropping some. The sample has some 67,000 clones; 65% to 85% are singletons. General study points: There was expansion of tumor-derived TCR clones in blood after radiotherapy plus ipilimumab. Reports identified early blood T cell clone dynamics, with interferon-beta, as the best response predictor.

The rearrangement links TRBV7-6 to TRBJ1-1; 7 bases agree with TRBD1. This clonotype originated in a human donor with non-small cell lung cancer whose response to radiotherapy plus ipilimumab could not be evaluated. Some clones in this sample may be carry-over from other donors' samples. Sequences were derived from peripheral blood, sampled from a patient treated with radiotherapy plus ipilimumab. This CDR3 is CASSLDRQGGTEAFF. For the CDR3, the DNA is TGTGCCAGCAGCTTAGATAGACAGGGTGGCACTGAAGCTTTCTTT.